This T cell receptor (beta chain) was recorded in a study of shared clonotypes between healthy human individuals. Study details: Those who served as donors were a couple of women and three men between the ages of 18 and 49. General observations from the study: Few donors limited the genetic and exposure-history diversity represented.

There are a few counts of this clone. The antigen remains unidentified. The assay used deep level. Original methodology: Filtering differed for immunoSEQ, which gave only junction sequences without quality scores. Produced via immunoSEQ multiplex PCR; TCRdb's table is partial and in-frame only. That table furnishes V, J and clone size, whereas the DNA furnished D and trimming. The sample holds about 490,000 clones, around 80% seen once. V lost 1 base and J lost 4, with 6 bases in between. Germline-derived CDR1 and CDR2 are SGHAT and FQNNGV. The CDR3 is made up of 13 amino acids. The sequenced sample consisted of PBMCs. The chain has TRBV11-2 and TRBJ2-3; tentative D call: TRBD2 (5 bases). This TCR was sampled from a woman between 40 and 50 years old in good health. Some clones in this sample may be carry-over from other donors' samples. The DNA of the CDR3 is TGTGCCAGCAGCTTAGTGGGAGCAGATACGCAGTATTTT. Translated: CASSLVGADTQYF. Drawing the rest from reference TRBV11-2 and TRBJ2-3, the complete variable domain is EAGVAQSPRYKIIEKRQSVAFWCNPISGHATLYWYQQILGQGPKLLIQFQNNGVVDDSQLPKDRFSAERLKGVDSTLKIQPAKLEDSAVYLCASSLVGADTQYFGPGTRLTVL.